This T cell receptor beta chain was sequenced in a study of T-cell reconstitution after alpha-beta-depleted transplantation in children. Findings and limits, study-wide: Several hundred expanded graft clones reportedly were the source of alpha-beta T cells about two months after transplant. Newly produced T cells mostly provided counts and TCRbeta diversity after one year, as hyperexpanded clones declined.

This clonotype was seen a handful of times. Its antigen is undetermined. Germline V CDR1 and CDR2: MGHRA, YSYEKL. The CDR3 runs to 15 residues. V was shortened by 3 bases and J by 1 base, with 12 bases between the two germline ends. During its preparation, the TCRbeta library received unique molecular identifiers. One entry per CDR3 protein results from TCRdb running MiXCR on the PCR reads. The table includes 530,000 or so distinct CDR3 sequences, 27% detected once. V is TRBV4-1 and J is TRBJ1-1; D is perhaps TRBD1 (5 bases). The source was PBMCs, collected before TCRalphabeta/CD19-depleted stem cell transplant. This clonotype was sampled from a boy under two years old with Wiskott-Aldrich syndrome, due to receive a stem cell transplant. CDR3 in amino acids: CASSQEQVPNTEAFF. The CDR3 DNA sequence: TGCGCCAGCAGCCAGGAACAGGTCCCGAACACTGAAGCTTTCTTT.